Presented here are 24 T cell receptor beta chains from one specimen sequenced in a study of T-cell memory formation after mild COVID-19. Via MiXCR, TCRdb re-called the 5' RACE reads, giving one row per CDR3 protein. The sample shows under 35,000 distinct CDR3 sequences, more than 15% of them seen only once. Sequencing was carried out using PBMCs or a T cell subset sorted from them (not recorded which). These receptors all stem from an adult who had mild COVID-19 (a few samples of this study predate the infection). Cell type and time point are not known.

This clonotype was detected ten times or more. The J gene is TRBJ1-6, the V gene TRBV20-1, with D perhaps matching TRBD1 (6 bases). There are 13 residues in the CDR3. V lost 1 base and J lost 6, with 7 bases in between. The germline V gene encodes CDR1 DFQATT and CDR2 SNEGSKA (reference sequence). CDR3 residues: CSARVGANSPLHF. CDR3 bases: TGCAGTGCTAGAGTGGGGGCTAATTCACCCCTCCACTTT.

In its sample, this clonotype was seen once. The V gene is TRBV2, the J gene TRBJ1-1; D perhaps matches TRBD1 (6 bases). V lost 3 bases and J lost 8, with 13 bases in between. Germline CDR1 reads SNHLY; CDR2 reads FYNNEI. CDR3 size: 13 residues. The CDR3 reads CASSDRGLREAFF. CDR3 sequence (DNA): TGTGCCAGCAGTGACAGGGGCCTCCGGGAAGCTTTCTTT. The entire variable domain, with the rest obtained from reference TRBV2 and TRBJ1-1, is as follows: EPEVTQTPSHQVTQMGQEVILRCVPISNHLYFYWYRQILGQKVEFLVSFYNNEISEKSEIFDDQFSVERPDGSNFTLKIRSTKLEDSAMYFCASSDRGLREAFFGQGTRLTVV.

This clonotype was recorded a few times. The V gene is TRBV7-2, the J gene TRBJ1-2, with TRBD1 matching 10 bases. The V segment lost 5 bases and the J segment 7 bases; nucleotides outside the gene matches: 13. The CDR3 consists of 16 residues. The germline gives CDR1 SGHTA, CDR2 FQGNSA. This CDR3 reads CASSVSRDRGLGGYTF. Here the CDR3 DNA reads TGTGCCAGCAGCGTTAGCCGGGACAGGGGATTAGGTGGCTACACCTTC.

The rearrangement uses TRBV12-3 or TRBV12-4 and TRBJ1-1; perhaps TRBD1 as D (5 bases). The germline V and J ends were trimmed by 2 bases and 4 bases, with 8 bases remaining between them. This CDR3 region has 13 residues. DNA for the CDR3: TGTGCCAGCAGTTTATCTAGGGGCACTGAAGCTTTCTTT. The encoded protein is CASSLSRGTEAFF.

This clonotype has ten or more counts. The chain has TRBV20-1 and TRBJ2-1; D may correspond to TRBD1 or TRBD2 (5 bases each). The CDR3 consists of 15 residues. From germline, CDR1 is DFQATT and CDR2 SNEGSKA (reference sequence). The V and J ends lost 0 bases and 0 bases respectively, with 9 bases between them. The CDR3 nucleotides are TGCAGTGCTAGAGATGTTGGGGGCTCCTACAATGAGCAGTTCTTC. This translates into CSARDVGGSYNEQFF.

In this sample, this clonotype turned up a few times. The rearrangement uses TRBV4-3 and TRBJ2-7; D gene uncertain. Trimming shortened V by 1 base and J by 4 bases, and 11 bases separated the two germline ends. The CDR3 length is 14 residues. The germline gives CDR1 LGHNA, CDR2 YSLEER. CDR3 nucleotide sequence: TGCGCCAGCAGCCAAGCCAGGCTCGAGTACGAGCAGTACTTC. Translated: CASSQARLEYEQYF.

There are many counts of this clonotype. This rearrangement joins TRBV29-1 to TRBJ2-1; 11 nucleotides align to TRBD2. This CDR3 comprises 15 residues. CDR1 SQVTM and CDR2 ANQGSEA come from the germline V gene. The V and J ends lost 7 bases and 7 bases, in that order; junction bases with no gene match: 12. In DNA form, the CDR3 reads TGCAGCGCGAGGTTTAGCGGGAGGGCCAGGAATGAGCAGTTCTTC. As protein: CSARFSGRARNEQFF.

This chain links TRBV4-1 with TRBJ2-6; D could derive from TRBD1 or TRBD2 (5 bases each). Trimming stripped 0 bases from V and 13 bases from J, with 16 bases between. The CDR3 totals 15 residues. The germline CDR1 and CDR2 sequences are MGHRA and YSYEKL. CDR3 sequence (DNA): TGCGCCAGCAGCCAAGATCTGGGGGTGGTAGGAGTCCTGACTTTC. Protein sequence: CASSQDLGVVGVLTF.

This clonotype was picked up many times. This rearrangement joins TRBV29-1 to TRBJ1-3; TRBD1 might be the D (5 bases). The V gene's germline CDR1 is SQVTM and CDR2 ANQGSEA. This CDR3 has 15 residues. Trimming took 6 bases from V and 0 from J, leaving 15 bases between them. The CDR3 loop reads CSVRDGRTSGNTIYF. The DNA for the CDR3 is TGCAGCGTCAGGGACGGCAGGACCTCTGGAAACACCATATATTTT.

In this sample, this clonotype turned up many times. The chain carries TRBV24-1 and TRBJ2-1, with 12 bases that match TRBD2. The CDR3 extends over 18 amino acids. The V segment lost 4 bases and the J segment 8 bases; nucleotides outside the gene matches: 14. Germline V gene data show CDR1 as KGHDR and CDR2 as SFDVKD. The DNA for the CDR3 is TGTGCCACCAGTGACCCACCGACTAGCGGGGGTAGGAGCCATGAGCAGTTCTTC. This sequence encodes CATSDPPTSGGRSHEQFF.

This clonotype was detected ten times or more. The rearrangement links TRBV3-1 to TRBJ2-7; a weak D match, TRBD2 (6 bases). The length of the CDR3 is 14 residues. Per germline, CDR1 LGHDT and CDR2 YNNKEL (reference sequence). V was cut by 4 bases and J by 2 bases, with 12 bases left in between. The CDR3: CASSRGDPPYEQYF. The CDR3, as DNA: TGTGCCAGCAGCCGCGGGGACCCTCCCTACGAGCAGTACTTC.

This clonotype showed up just a few times. The genes are TRBV4-2 and TRBJ2-5, with a tentative D call TRBD1 (5 bases). The CDR3 totals 15 residues. CDR1 LGHNA and CDR2 YNFKEQ come from the germline V gene. The V end was cut by 0 bases, the J end by 5 bases, with 13 bases between. CDR3 residues: CASSQDWGPSETQYF. CDR3 sequence (DNA): TGTGCCAGCAGCCAAGATTGGGGCCCGAGCGAGACCCAGTACTTC.

This clonotype came up many times. CDR3 in DNA: TGCGCCAGCAGCTTTCAAGGCAGAAGCACAGATACGCAGTATTTT. As protein: CASSFQGRSTDTQYF. The chain couples TRBV5-1 to TRBJ2-3, with D unclear. Per germline, CDR1 SGHRS and CDR2 YFSETQ. The germline V and J ends were trimmed by 2 bases and 0 bases, with 10 bases remaining between them. This CDR3 contains 15 residues.

In this sample, this clonotype turned up many times. V and J are TRBV5-6 and TRBJ2-7, with D possibly matching TRBD1 (5 bases). The germline V and J ends were trimmed by 4 bases and 4 bases, with 9 bases remaining between them. The germline V gene encodes CDR1 SGHDT and CDR2 YYEEEE. CDR3 size: 12 residues. In nucleotides, the CDR3 is TGTGCCAGCAGCCTGACAGATTACGAGCAGTACTTC. This encodes CASSLTDYEQYF.

The chain carries TRBV7-2 and TRBJ2-1; no definite D call. From germline, CDR1 is SGHTA and CDR2 FQGNSA. V gave up 3 bases and J gave up 5 bases, with 17 bases separating them. This CDR3 region has 16 residues. CDR3 region: CASSFDLRQRNNEQFF. CDR3 nucleotide sequence: TGTGCCAGCAGCTTCGACCTCCGGCAGAGGAACAATGAGCAGTTCTTC.

In DNA form, the CDR3 reads TGCAGTGCCCTGGACAGGGGCAGCAATCAGCCCCAGCATTTT. Its protein product is CSALDRGSNQPQHF. The chain uses TRBV20-1 and TRBJ1-5; 9 nucleotides match TRBD1. With 6 bases clipped from V and 1 base from J, the junction kept 4 bases outside the gene matches. This CDR3 has 14 residues. The germline V gene encodes CDR1 DFQATT and CDR2 SNEGSKA (reference sequence).

This clonotype was counted ten times or more. CDR3 DNA: TGTGCCAGCAGCCGTGGGACTAGCGGGAGGGCCTACGAGCAGTACTTC. Its protein product is CASSRGTSGRAYEQYF. The rearrangement joins TRBV12-3 or TRBV12-4 to TRBJ2-7; 16 nucleotides line up with TRBD2. The V gene end was trimmed by 6 bases and the J gene end by 2 bases; junction bases not matched to a gene: 4. The CDR3 has 16 residues.

This clonotype is deemed medium-sized. The genes are TRBV12-3 or TRBV12-4 and TRBJ2-2; D is possibly TRBD2 (6 bases). V dropped 6 bases and J dropped 4 bases, with 12 bases sitting between them. CDR3 size: 14 residues. CDR3 sequence reads: CASSLLGGTGELFF. The CDR3, as DNA: TGTGCCAGCAGCCTCCTCGGGGGCACCGGGGAGCTGTTTTTT.

This clonotype was found many times. CDR3 in amino acids: CASSLAGRVQETQYF. For the CDR3, the DNA is TGCGCCAGCAGCTTGGCCGGGAGGGTCCAAGAGACCCAGTACTTC. V gene TRBV5-1 combines with J gene TRBJ2-5, with 8 bases identical to TRBD2. The CDR3 runs to 15 residues. Germline V gene data show CDR1 as SGHRS and CDR2 as YFSETQ. Trimming cost V 0 bases and J 1 base; bases outside gene matches: 2.

This clonotype was seen ten or more times. The chain recombines TRBV12-3 or TRBV12-4 with TRBJ2-5; 8 nucleotides agree with TRBD2. The V gene end was trimmed by 5 bases and the J gene end by 2 bases; junction bases not matched to a gene: 13. This CDR3 region has 17 residues. CDR3 in DNA: TGTGCCAGCAGTACAAGATCCGGGACTAGGGGGCAAGAGACCCAGTACTTC. Protein: CASSTRSGTRGQETQYF.

The chain couples TRBV6-5 to TRBJ2-7; 8 bases agree with TRBD2. The CDR3 consists of 17 residues. The V gene's germline CDR1 is MNHEY and CDR2 SVGAGI. Unmatched junction bases numbered 9, after V lost 0 bases and J lost 2 bases. CDR3 sequence reads: CASSYSQGSGRPYEQYF. The CDR3 DNA reads as TGTGCCAGCAGTTACTCGCAAGGGAGCGGGAGACCCTACGAGCAGTACTTC.

This chain links TRBV6-5 with TRBJ2-1, with TRBD2 identical over 12 bases. The ends lost 4 bases at V and 4 bases at J; junction bases unmatched: 8. The germline V gene encodes CDR1 MNHEY and CDR2 SVGAGI. The CDR3 extends over 17 amino acids. DNA of the CDR3: TGTGCCAGCAGTTCCGGACTAGCGGGAAGGGTTTACAATGAGCAGTTCTTC. It codes for CASSSGLAGRVYNEQFF.

This clonotype was seen repeatedly, ten times or more. This chain connects TRBV7-9 to TRBJ2-3; TRBD1 matches 9 bases. Looked up from germline, CDR1 is SEHNR and CDR2 is FQNEAQ (reference sequence). The CDR3 is made up of 16 amino acids. The V and J ends lost 4 bases and 8 bases, in that order; junction bases with no gene match: 13. CDR3 sequence: CASSSSGQGVVSTQYF. For the CDR3, the DNA is TGTGCCAGCAGCTCCTCGGGACAGGGCGTGGTCAGTACGCAGTATTTT.

This clonotype was observed many times. V is TRBV7-9 and J is TRBJ2-7; D is perhaps TRBD2 (6 bases). Trimming removed 2 bases from V and 4 bases from J, with 6 bases in between. This CDR3 contains 12 residues. Germline values: CDR1 SEHNR, CDR2 FQNEAQ (reference sequence). CDR3 nucleotide sequence: TGTGCCAGCAGCTTAAGCGGGTACGAGCAGTACTTC. Translated, it gives CASSLSGYEQYF.